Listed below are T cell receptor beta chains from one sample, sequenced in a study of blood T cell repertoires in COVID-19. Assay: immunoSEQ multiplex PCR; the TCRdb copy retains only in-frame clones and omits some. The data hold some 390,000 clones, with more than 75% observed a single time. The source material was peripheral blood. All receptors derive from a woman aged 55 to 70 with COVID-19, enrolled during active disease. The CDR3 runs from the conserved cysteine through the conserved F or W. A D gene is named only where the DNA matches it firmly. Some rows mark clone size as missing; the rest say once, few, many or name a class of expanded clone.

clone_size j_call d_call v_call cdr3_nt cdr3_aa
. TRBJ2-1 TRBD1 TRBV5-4 TGTGCCAGCAGCTTTGGCAGGGGGTACAATGAGCAGTTCTTC CASSFGRGYNEQFF
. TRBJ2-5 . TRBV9 TGTGCCAGCAGCGGAGGGGGGGAGGCACAAGAGACCCAGTACTTC CASSGGGEAQETQYF
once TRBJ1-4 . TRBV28 TGTGCCAGCAGTTCCCAGGGTACGAAGGAAAAACTGTTTTTT CASSSQGTKEKLFF
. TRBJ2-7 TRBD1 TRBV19 TGTGCCAGTAGTTCAGGGACAGGGGCGACCTACGAGCAGTACTTC CASSSGTGATYEQYF
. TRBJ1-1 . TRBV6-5 TGTGCCAGCACCCTCCGGGGGGAGACATCTGAAGCTTTCTTT CASTLRGETSEAFF
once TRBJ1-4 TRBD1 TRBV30 TGTGCCTGGAGTGCCCGGGACAGGGGTGAGGAAAAACTGTTTTTT CAWSARDRGEEKLFF
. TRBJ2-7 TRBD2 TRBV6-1 TGTGCCAGCAGTGATATAGCGGGCAGGGCCGAGCAGTACTTC CASSDIAGRAEQYF
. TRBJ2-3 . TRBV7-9 TGTGCCAGCAGCTTCGATATGGCTACAGATACGCAGTATTTT CASSFDMATDTQYF
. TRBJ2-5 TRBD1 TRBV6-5 TGTGCCAGCAGCGTCGGGACAGCTGAAGAGACCCAGTACTTC CASSVGTAEETQYF
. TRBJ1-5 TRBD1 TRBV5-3 TGTGCCAGAAGCTCGACCGACAGGGGAAGTAATCAGCCCCAGCATTTT CARSSTDRGSNQPQHF
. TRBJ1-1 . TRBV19 TGTGCCAGTAGTCCCCGGGACAAAGCATTGAACACTGAAGCTTTCTTT CASSPRDKALNTEAFF
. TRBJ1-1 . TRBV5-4 TGTGCCAGCAGCAAGACAGGGAACACTGAAGCTTTCTTT CASSKTGNTEAFF
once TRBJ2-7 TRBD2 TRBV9 TGTGCCAGCAGCGTAGGGGGGGGAACCTACGAGCAGTACTTC CASSVGGGTYEQYF
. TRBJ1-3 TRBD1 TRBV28 TGTGCCAGCAGTTTATCCATTCGACAGGGTCAAAACACCATATATTTT CASSLSIRQGQNTIYF
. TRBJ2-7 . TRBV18 TGTGCCAGCTCACCGGGCCGCTCCTACGAGCAGTACTTC CASSPGRSYEQYF
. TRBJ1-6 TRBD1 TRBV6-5 TGTGCCAGCAGATGGGACAGGGGGTATAATTCACCCCTCCACTTT CASRWDRGYNSPLHF
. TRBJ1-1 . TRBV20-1 TGCAGTGCTGTACAGGAGAGGGAAGCTTTCTTT CSAVQEREAFF
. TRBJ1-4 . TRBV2 TGTGCCAGCAGTGAAGGTTTCCTTTCAACTAATGAAAAACTGTTTTTT CASSEGFLSTNEKLFF
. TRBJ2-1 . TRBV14 TGTGCCAGCAGCCTCCCGGGGTTTCCCTCGGCTGAGCAGTTCTTC CASSLPGFPSAEQFF
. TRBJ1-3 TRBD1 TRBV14 TGTGCCAGCAGCCAAGATCGTCGTCCAGGGGGCCTCTCTGGAAACACCATATATTTT CASSQDRRPGGLSGNTIYF
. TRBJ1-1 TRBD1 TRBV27 TGTGCCAGCACCCCGACAGGGGAGGTGGACACTGAAGCTTTCTTT CASTPTGEVDTEAFF
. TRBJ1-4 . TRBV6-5 TGTGCCAGCATGAAGGAGGACAGATTTTCCGAAAAACTGTTTTTT CASMKEDRFSEKLFF
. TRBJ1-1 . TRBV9 TGTGCCAGCACCCTAGGGGGGGGTCGGGCAACTGAAGCTTTCTTT CASTLGGGRATEAFF
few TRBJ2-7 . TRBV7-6 TGTGCCAGCAGCTTCCGAACAGGGACGGGCGAGCAGTACTTC CASSFRTGTGEQYF
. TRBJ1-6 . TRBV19 TGTGCCAGTAGCGGGTTCAATTCACCCCTCCACTTT CASSGFNSPLHF
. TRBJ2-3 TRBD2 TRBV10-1 TGCGCCAGCAGTGAGTCGACTAGCGGGGGGGTAACAGATACGCAGTATTTT CASSESTSGGVTDTQYF